This T cell receptor (beta chain) was recovered during a study of post-analysis software for immune sequencing data. Across the whole study: Relapsing-remitting, secondary progressive and progressive-relapsing courses of multiple sclerosis were included. Study observations and caveats: Four or five TRBV segments (TRBV5-6, TRBV5-1 and TRBV20-1 among them) occurred more frequently in patients than in controls.

Deletions cut 1 base from V and 4 bases from J, with 8 bases between. The CDR3 loop spans 14 amino acids. The germline V gene encodes CDR1 DFQATT and CDR2 SNEGSKA (reference sequence). A word on this clonotype: Antigen unknown.

Prepared TCR beta cDNA libraries contained unique molecular identifiers. With roughly 0.9 to 10 million T cells as the source, a few hundred thousand cDNA molecules resulted. TCRdb reprocessed the PCR reads with MiXCR, giving one entry per CDR3 protein. This sample carries hundreds of thousands of distinct CDR3 sequences, 25% to 30% of them seen once, and the ten largest clones take around 0.56%. Input material: blood. The rearrangement links TRBV20-1 to TRBJ1-6; D remains ambiguous. This TCR derives from a girl aged 10 to 17 with multiple sclerosis. CDR3 nucleotides: TGCAGTGCTAGAGGAGTGGGGTATAATTCACCCCTCCACTTT. Residues: CSARGVGYNSPLHF.